This passage covers 22 T cell receptor beta chains from one sample sequenced in a study of T cells after yellow fever vaccination. Via MiXCR, TCRdb re-called the 5' RACE reads, giving one row per CDR3 protein. The data hold approximately 610,000 distinct CDR3 sequences, with less than 20% observed a single time. The specimen was PBMCs, collected 5 days after the first yellow fever vaccination. All receptors derive from a man aged 18 to 29 who received the YFV17D yellow fever vaccine.

This clonotype was observed at least ten times. This rearrangement joins TRBV5-6 to TRBJ2-3; D remains unclear. V lost 7 bases and J 0 bases, leaving 9 bases between the germline ends. The CDR3 contains 13 residues. Germline V gene sequence: CDR1 SGHDT, CDR2 YYEEEE. This chain's CDR3 is CASGQLSTDTQYF. CDR3 coding DNA: TGTGCCAGCGGCCAACTGAGCACAGATACGCAGTATTTT.

This clonotype has a handful of counts. The CDR3, as DNA: TGTGCCAGCAGCGGCGCGGGGAATAATTCACCCCTCCACTTT. It codes for CASSGAGNNSPLHF. The chain recombines TRBV3-1 with TRBJ1-6, with no clear D. The length of the CDR3 is 14 residues. Germline CDR1 is LGHDT and CDR2 is YNNKEL (reference sequence). V was trimmed by 5 bases and J by 5 bases, leaving 10 bases between them.

There are many counts of this clonotype. The chain is built from TRBV12-3 or TRBV12-4 and TRBJ2-1; D not resolved. CDR3 length: 12 residues. Trimming removed 5 bases at V and 2 bases at J, with 4 bases between. CDR3 in amino acids: CASSPAYNEQFF. CDR3 nucleotide sequence: TGTGCCAGCAGTCCAGCCTACAATGAGCAGTTCTTC.

This clonotype was seen repeatedly, ten times or more. This chain joins TRBV12-3 or TRBV12-4 and TRBJ2-5; possibly TRBD1 or TRBD2 for D (5 bases each). Trimming removed 2 bases at V and 0 bases at J, with 10 bases between. The CDR3 contains 15 residues. The chain's CDR3 is CASSLRGTYQETQYF. The CDR3 DNA reads TGTGCCAGCAGTTTACGAGGGACCTACCAAGAGACCCAGTACTTC.

CDR3 amino acids: CASGGTDSYEQYF. CDR3 coding DNA: TGTGCCAGCGGGGGGACAGACTCCTACGAGCAGTACTTC. The genes are TRBV9 and TRBJ2-7, with D perhaps TRBD1 (7 bases). CDR3 length: 13 residues. Trimming pared 7 bases from V and 0 bases from J, leaving 11 bases between. Looked up from germline, CDR1 is SGDLS and CDR2 is YYNGEE.

This chain connects TRBV12-3 or TRBV12-4 to TRBJ2-3; TRBD2 matches at 9 bases. The CDR3 is made up of 16 amino acids. Trimming at V came to 5 bases and at J to 2 bases, leaving 8 bases not matched to a gene. The CDR3 DNA reads as TGTGCCAGCAGTCCGCCGCTAGCGGGGTACACAGATACGCAGTATTTT. Translation: CASSPPLAGYTDTQYF.

This clonotype was picked up a small number of times. The chain joins TRBV12-3 or TRBV12-4 to TRBJ2-2, with D tentatively TRBD2 (6 bases). This CDR3 contains 14 residues. Between the trimmed V and J ends, which lost 5 bases and 7 bases, there was a span of 14 bases. This chain's CDR3 is CASSTGLSVGELFF. The CDR3 nucleotides are TGTGCCAGCAGTACGGGACTCTCTGTCGGGGAGCTGTTTTTT.

The CDR3 protein is CASKTTGQDTQYF. CDR3 DNA sequence: TGTGCCAGCAAAACGACAGGACAAGATACGCAGTATTTT. The V and J genes are TRBV6-2 or TRBV6-3 and TRBJ2-3; maybe TRBD1 (6 bases). CDR3 size: 13 residues. Looked up from germline, CDR1 is MNHEY and CDR2 is SVGEGT. The V and J ends lost 7 bases and 5 bases respectively, with 13 bases between them.

The sample holds many counts of this clonotype. The V call is TRBV4-2, the J call TRBJ2-2; a possible D gene is TRBD2 (6 bases). The CDR3 spans 14 residues. V was shortened by 4 bases and J by 4 bases, with 10 bases between the two germline ends. The V gene's germline CDR1 is LGHNA and CDR2 YNFKEQ. This CDR3 is CASSLGLPTGELFF. CDR3 in DNA: TGTGCCAGCAGCCTCGGACTACCCACCGGGGAGCTGTTTTTT.

The sample holds a few counts of this clonotype. The CDR3 DNA is TGCGCCAGCAGAGTTGTCGGACCGAAGAACACCGGGGAGCTGTTTTTT. This codes for CASRVVGPKNTGELFF. The V call is TRBV5-1, the J call TRBJ2-2; unclear D gene. Germline assignment: CDR1 SGHRS and CDR2 YFSETQ. This CDR3 region has 16 residues. The V gene lost 5 bases and the J gene lost 1 base, with 15 bases spanning the gap.

This clonotype came up a few times. This rearrangement joins TRBV9 to TRBJ2-2; 9 positions match TRBD1. The CDR3 totals 17 residues. Looked up from germline, CDR1 is SGDLS and CDR2 is YYNGEE. With 4 bases clipped from V and 8 bases from J, the junction kept 15 bases outside the gene matches. The CDR3 DNA sequence: TGTGCCAGCAGCCTCGGGTGGGGACAGGGATACTCGGGGGAGCTGTTTTTT. Translation gives CASSLGWGQGYSGELFF.

This clonotype was picked up a small number of times. V usage is TRBV12-3 or TRBV12-4 and J usage is TRBJ1-4; D uncertain. This CDR3 has 12 amino acids. Trimming took 7 bases from V and 11 from J, leaving 14 bases between them. The CDR3 here is CASTGRVEKLFF. CDR3 DNA sequence: TGTGCCAGCACGGGGAGGGTGGAGAAACTGTTTTTT.

This clonotype occurred a few times. The DNA of the CDR3 is TGTGCCAGCAGCCAAGGGGCCAACTATAATTCACCCCTCCACTTT. Residues: CASSQGANYNSPLHF. The chain has TRBV3-1 and TRBJ1-6; D is unresolved. Germline-derived CDR1 and CDR2 are LGHDT and YNNKEL (reference sequence). CDR3 size: 15 residues. V lost 1 base and J lost 3, with 7 bases in between.

This clonotype has a count of ten or more. The chain couples TRBV5-6 to TRBJ2-3, with D unresolved. This CDR3 spans 12 amino acids. The germline gives CDR1 SGHDT, CDR2 YYEEEE. Trimming removed 3 bases at V and 1 base at J, with 3 bases between. The CDR3 DNA reads as TGTGCCAGCAGCTGGGGCACAGATACGCAGTATTTT. Protein product: CASSWGTDTQYF. The full variable domain, its missing parts supplied by reference TRBV5-6 and TRBJ2-3, is DAGVTQSPTHLIKTRGQQVTLRCSPKSGHDTVSWYQQALGQGPQFIFQYYEEEERQRGNFPDRFSGHQFPNYSSELNVNALLLGDSALYLCASSWGTDTQYFGPGTRLTVL.

This clonotype was counted between two and nine times. The chain carries TRBV11-1 and TRBJ2-3; D is perhaps TRBD2 (5 bases). Trimming removed 7 bases at V and 4 bases at J, with 12 bases between. CDR1 and CDR2 (germline): SGHAT, FQDESV (reference sequence). The CDR3 extends over 13 amino acids. The CDR3: CASTPAGADTQYF. The CDR3 bases are TGTGCCAGCACCCCCGCGGGCGCAGATACGCAGTATTTT.

The V and J genes are TRBV4-1 and TRBJ1-1; D possibly corresponds to TRBD1 (6 bases). The CDR3 spans 16 residues. Germline CDR1 reads MGHRA; CDR2 reads YSYEKL. Trimming removed 1 base from V and 2 bases from J, with 14 bases in between. CDR3 DNA sequence: TGCGCCAGCAGCCAAGCGGGGGGCACAGCAAACACTGAAGCTTTCTTT. Translating gives CASSQAGGTANTEAFF.

This clonotype was observed a few times. This rearrangement joins TRBV14 to TRBJ2-7, with a weak D call TRBD1 (6 bases). The germline gives CDR1 SGHDN, CDR2 FVKESK. The CDR3 has 13 residues. V lost 4 bases and J 6 bases, leaving 13 bases between the germline ends. CDR3 nucleotides: TGTGCCAGCAGCCTCGCACAGGGTAGCGAGCAGTACTTC. Translation gives CASSLAQGSEQYF.

This clonotype was seen ten or more times. The rearrangement uses TRBV7-7 and TRBJ2-3; TRBD2 is a possible D gene (5 bases). Between the trimmed V and J ends, which lost 1 base and 4 bases, there was a span of 18 bases. Germline V gene data show CDR1 as SSHAT and CDR2 as FNYEAQ (reference sequence). This CDR3 is 17 amino acids long. The CDR3 loop reads CASSLGALGSGADTQYF. The CDR3 coding sequence is TGTGCCAGCAGCTTAGGGGCTTTAGGGAGCGGCGCAGATACGCAGTATTTT.

The chain couples TRBV2 to TRBJ2-3; 7 nucleotides line up with TRBD2. The junction had 9 bases not matched to a gene; V was cut back by 1 base and J by 2 bases. Germline CDR1 is SNHLY and CDR2 is FYNNEI. CDR3 length: 17 residues. The chain's CDR3 is CASSEGGRTRATDTQYF. The CDR3 bases are TGTGCCAGCAGTGAAGGGGGTCGGACTAGAGCCACAGATACGCAGTATTTT. Based on the CDR3 plus reference TRBV2 and TRBJ2-3, the full variable domain is EPEVTQTPSHQVTQMGQEVILRCVPISNHLYFYWYRQILGQKVEFLVSFYNNEISEKSEIFDDQFSVERPDGSNFTLKIRSTKLEDSAMYFCASSEGGRTRATDTQYFGPGTRLTVL.

The rearrangement joins TRBV11-2 to TRBJ2-1; D tentatively fits TRBD1 or TRBD2 (6 bases each). The CDR3 loop spans 15 amino acids. Trimming took off 1 base at V and 8 bases at J, with 15 bases between the two ends. Germline CDR1 is SGHAT and CDR2 is FQNNGV. The CDR3, as DNA: TGTGCCAGCAGCTTAGTCAGGGGAGGATTGGATGAGCAGTTCTTC. It encodes CASSLVRGGLDEQFF.

The chain combines TRBV6-1 with TRBJ1-5, with a weak D call TRBD1 (5 bases). Germline V gene sequence: CDR1 MNHNS, CDR2 SASEGT. The CDR3 loop spans 13 amino acids. V dropped 6 bases and J dropped 7 bases, with 13 bases sitting between them. CDR3 DNA sequence: TGTGCCAGCAGCCGCGACAGTGGGCAGCCCCAGCATTTT. This sequence encodes CASSRDSGQPQHF.

The chain carries TRBV2 and TRBJ2-1, with D possibly matching TRBD2 (6 bases). Trimming removed 2 bases at V and 5 bases at J, with 10 bases between. CDR1 is SNHLY and CDR2 is FYNNEI in the germline V gene. This CDR3 region has 14 residues. The CDR3 coding sequence is TGTGCCAGCAGTGAATTGGAGGGGAACAATGAGCAGTTCTTC. This codes for CASSELEGNNEQFF.